This T cell receptor beta chain was recorded in a study of blood T cell repertoires in COVID-19. Overall study context: T cells, B-cell-depleted T cells, or PBMCs provided the cDNA or gDNA that served as material.

Trimming removed 3 bases at V and 5 bases at J, with 7 bases between. The CDR3 extends over 12 amino acids. Germline CDR1 and CDR2: MDHEN and SYDVKM. In the authors' workflow: Nucleated cell number was recorded as an estimate derived from reference gene primer amplification. The table came from immunoSEQ multiplex PCR; TCRdb's copy has only in-frame clones and leaves some out. D and trimming come from the DNA, and the V and J calls and clone size come from that table. This sample has tens of thousands of clones, with over 75% found just once. The sequence came from a human donor in a cohort sampled during active COVID-19. Material: peripheral blood. The J gene is TRBJ1-2, the V gene TRBV28; tentative D call: TRBD1 (5 bases). The CDR3 DNA reads TGTGCCAGCAGTTTCGGGGGTTATGGCTACACCTTC. Translation gives CASSFGGYGYTF.